The 25 T cell receptor beta chains given below trace back to one sample, sequenced in a study of cytomegalovirus exposure and HLA in healthy donors. This table comes from immunoSEQ multiplex PCR, and its TCRdb copy is limited to in-frame clones, with some not included. This repertoire shows 100,000 to 120,000 clones, around 95% found once; its top ten account for roughly 0.67%. Sequenced: PBMCs. These TCRs come from a woman aged 18-35 years in good health and CMV-seronegative.

The chain uses TRBV2 and TRBJ1-2; 7 nucleotides match TRBD1. The CDR3 consists of 15 residues. The V gene end was trimmed by 6 bases and the J gene end by 0 bases; junction bases not matched to a gene: 7. In germline, CDR1 is SNHLY, CDR2 FYNNEI. CDR3 in amino acids: CASSASTGTNYGYTF. CDR3 sequence (DNA): TGTGCCAGCAGCGCTTCGACAGGGACTAACTATGGCTACACCTTC.

This rearrangement joins TRBV15 to TRBJ1-1; D may be TRBD1 (6 bases). Per the germline V gene, CDR1 is LNHNV and CDR2 is YYDKDF (reference sequence). CDR3 size: 18 residues. The germline V and J ends were trimmed by 5 bases and 0 bases, with 22 bases remaining between them. The CDR3 DNA follows: TGTGCCACCAGCCCCGGGGAGGGGGTTGGGGTAATGAACACTGAAGCTTTCTTT. Residues: CATSPGEGVGVMNTEAFF. The whole variable domain, filled in from reference TRBV15 and TRBJ1-1, reads DAMVIQNPRYQVTQFGKPVTLSCSQTLNHNVMYWYQQKSSQAPKLLFHYYDKDFNNEADTPDNFQSRRPNTSFCFLDIRSPGLGDTAMYLCATSPGEGVGVMNTEAFFGQGTRLTVV.

This chain connects TRBV19 to TRBJ2-2, with 8 bases that match TRBD2. The CDR3 covers 15 residues. V shed 3 bases and J 5 bases; nucleotides not matched to a gene: 5. Germline CDR1 reads LNHDA; CDR2 reads SQIVND (reference sequence). The CDR3 region is CASSIQRGYTGELFF. In DNA, the CDR3 is TGTGCCAGTAGTATCCAGCGGGGGTATACCGGGGAGCTGTTTTTT.

The sample holds a few counts of this clone. This chain links TRBV29-1 with TRBJ2-7; maybe TRBD2 (7 bases). V was trimmed by 6 bases and J by 3 bases, leaving 18 bases between them. The CDR3 sequence is 14 residues long. CDR1 and CDR2 from the germline V gene are SQVTM and ANQGSEA. The DNA of the CDR3 is TGCAGCGTCGTCGCGGCGGGGGCCATCTACGAGCAGTACTTC. This translates into CSVVAAGAIYEQYF.

The count of this clone is one. V gene TRBV5-1 combines with J gene TRBJ2-1; D gene unclear. Per germline, CDR1 SGHRS and CDR2 YFSETQ. V was clipped by 4 bases and J by 0 bases, with 8 bases between them. The CDR3 extends over 14 amino acids. Here the CDR3 DNA reads TGCGCCAGCAGCGGGCATAGCTCCTACAATGAGCAGTTCTTC. Its translation: CASSGHSSYNEQFF.

The chain employs TRBV19 and TRBJ2-1; 10 nucleotides agree with TRBD1. The CDR3 extends over 16 amino acids. Germline CDR1 is LNHDA and CDR2 is SQIVND (reference sequence). Losses at the gene ends were 6 bases for V and 8 bases for J; bases not matched to a gene: 13. The CDR3 loop reads CASSDGDRGRRDEQFF. Here the CDR3 DNA reads TGTGCCAGTAGCGACGGGGACAGGGGCCGCCGCGATGAGCAGTTCTTC.

In the case of this clone: One end of the junction does not line up with germline, which may come from a read error. The rearrangement joins TRBV5-8 to TRBJ2-1; perhaps TRBD2 as D (6 bases). This CDR3 is built from 14 residues. Germline assignment: CDR1 SGHTS and CDR2 YDEGEE. The CDR3, as DNA: TGTGCCAGCAGCCAACGGGACTCCCACAATGAGCAGTTCTTC. Residues: CASSQRDSHNEQFF.

The rearrangement joins TRBV6-5 to TRBJ2-2; maybe TRBD1 (5 bases). Looked up from germline, CDR1 is MNHEY and CDR2 is SVGAGI. This CDR3 has 13 residues. Trimming took off 10 bases at V and 0 bases at J, with 9 bases between the two ends. The CDR3, as DNA: TGTGCCATTAGGGGCTCGAACACCGGGGAGCTGTTTTTT. It encodes CAIRGSNTGELFF.

The chain joins TRBV30 to TRBJ2-5; a possible D gene is TRBD2 (5 bases). Trimming removed 3 bases from V and 6 bases from J, with 20 bases in between. CDR1 and CDR2 from the germline V gene are GTSNPN and SVGIG (reference sequence). The CDR3 runs to 15 residues. CDR3 DNA: TGTGCCTGGAGACCAACCAGCGGTGACTTTCAGACCCAGTACTTC. This encodes CAWRPTSGDFQTQYF. Complete variable domain (other parts from reference TRBV30 and TRBJ2-5): SQTIHQWPATLVQPVGSPLSLECTVEGTSNPNLYWYRQAAGRGLQLLFYSVGIGQISSEVPQNLSASRPQDRQFILSSKKLLLSDSGFYLCAWRPTSGDFQTQYFGPGTRLLVL.

CDR3 in amino acids: CASSSPSTSSYEQYF. The CDR3 DNA reads as TGTGCCAGCAGTTCCCCCTCCACGAGCTCCTACGAGCAGTACTTC. The rearrangement uses TRBV6-6 and TRBJ2-7; no definite D call. Germline lookup yields CDR1 MNHNY and CDR2 SVGAGI (reference sequence). The CDR3 totals 15 residues. Trimming removed 4 bases at V and 0 bases at J, with 13 bases between.

The chain uses TRBV2 and TRBJ2-7; 13 bases are a match to TRBD2. The V segment lost 6 bases and the J segment 0 bases; nucleotides outside the gene matches: 8. Looked up from germline, CDR1 is SNHLY and CDR2 is FYNNEI. CDR3 length: 17 amino acids. The DNA for the CDR3 is TGTGCCAGCAGGGCAGGACTAGCGGGGGCGAGCTCCTACGAGCAGTACTTC. Its protein product is CASRAGLAGASSYEQYF. Complete variable domain (other parts from reference TRBV2 and TRBJ2-7): EPEVTQTPSHQVTQMGQEVILRCVPISNHLYFYWYRQILGQKVEFLVSFYNNEISEKSEIFDDQFSVERPDGSNFTLKIRSTKLEDSAMYFCASRAGLAGASSYEQYFGPGTRLTVT.

The gene calls are TRBV4-1 and TRBJ1-6; D is undetermined. Deletions cut 0 bases from V and 2 bases from J, with 8 bases between. The CDR3 spans 16 residues. The germline V gene encodes CDR1 MGHRA and CDR2 YSYEKL. The CDR3 loop is CASSQEGGTYNSPLHF. The CDR3 DNA reads TGCGCCAGCAGCCAAGAGGGAGGGACCTATAATTCACCCCTCCACTTT.

The count of this clone is one. The rearrangement links TRBV2 to TRBJ2-7; D is possibly TRBD2 (5 bases). Looked up from germline, CDR1 is SNHLY and CDR2 is FYNNEI. CDR3 length: 13 residues. Trimming removed 9 bases from V and 2 bases from J, with 14 bases in between. The CDR3 sequence: CARDFRLAYEQYF. CDR3 in DNA: TGTGCCAGGGACTTCCGACTCGCCTACGAGCAGTACTTC.

The chain couples TRBV4-3 to TRBJ1-2, with D possibly TRBD1 on 6 matching bases. With 0 bases removed from V and 4 bases from J, the gap between germline ends came to 12 bases. Germline CDR1 LGHNA, CDR2 YSLEER. This CDR3 contains 15 residues. CDR3 sequence (DNA): TGCGCCAGCAGCCAAGAGTCTCACAGGGTCTATGGCTACACCTTC. Amino acid sequence: CASSQESHRVYGYTF.

The V gene is TRBV6-5, the J gene TRBJ1-4; D is undetermined. The CDR3 length is 14 residues. Trimming left V 2 bases short and J 10 bases short, with 14 bases between. The V gene's germline CDR1 is MNHEY and CDR2 SVGAGI. CDR3 in amino acids: CASSYSPPGGKLFF. In nucleotides, the CDR3 is TGTGCCAGCAGTTACAGTCCCCCGGGTGGAAAACTGTTTTTT.

The rearrangement joins TRBV2 to TRBJ2-7; possibly TRBD2 for D (5 bases). V was shortened by 8 bases and J by 2 bases, with 10 bases between the two germline ends. In germline, CDR1 is SNHLY, CDR2 FYNNEI. This CDR3 region has 12 residues. CDR3 nucleotide sequence: TGTGCCAGCGCCCCCGGGACCTACGAGCAGTACTTC. Amino acids: CASAPGTYEQYF.

This clone was seen a handful of times. This chain connects TRBV13 to TRBJ1-6; D uncertain. This CDR3 has 15 residues. With 2 bases removed from V and 7 bases from J, the gap between germline ends came to 12 bases. Germline V gene data show CDR1 as PRHDT and CDR2 as FYEKMQ (reference sequence). DNA of the CDR3: TGTGCCAGCAGCTTAAGCGGGGAGCCGAATTCACCCCTCCACTTT. As protein: CASSLSGEPNSPLHF.

This rearrangement joins TRBV9 to TRBJ1-1; 7 bases fit TRBD1. The trim removed 6 bases at V and 1 base at J, leaving 6 bases unmatched. Germline loops: CDR1 SGDLS, CDR2 YYNGEE. This CDR3 contains 14 residues. CDR3 region: CASTRDRTNTEAFF. The CDR3 DNA is TGTGCCAGCACCAGGGACAGAACGAACACTGAAGCTTTCTTT.

The chain employs TRBV2 and TRBJ2-3; tentatively, D is TRBD2 (5 bases). The CDR3 extends over 13 amino acids. Between the trimmed V and J ends, which lost 6 bases and 5 bases, there was a span of 12 bases. Germline V gene sequence: CDR1 SNHLY, CDR2 FYNNEI. The CDR3 DNA sequence: TGTGCCAGCAGATATCAGGAGGTAGATACGCAGTATTTT. This sequence encodes CASRYQEVDTQYF. The full variable domain, rest sourced from reference TRBV2 and TRBJ2-3, is EPEVTQTPSHQVTQMGQEVILRCVPISNHLYFYWYRQILGQKVEFLVSFYNNEISEKSEIFDDQFSVERPDGSNFTLKIRSTKLEDSAMYFCASRYQEVDTQYFGPGTRLTVL.

As for this clone: A read error may account for a junction end that differs from germline. This sequence joins TRBV6-6 and TRBJ1-4; 7 bases agree with TRBD1. Germline values: CDR1 MNHNY, CDR2 SVGAGI (reference sequence). CDR3 length equals 14 residues. The CDR3 region has the DNA TGTGCCAGCAGTGACCATGACAGGGTAGGCCGAGGGGATTTT. This translates into CASSDHDRVGRGDF.

The V and J genes are TRBV6-4 and TRBJ2-1; 10 nucleotides line up with TRBD2. Germline loops: CDR1 MRHNA, CDR2 SNTAGT. V was pared by 0 bases and J by 9 bases, with 5 bases of the junction left unmatched. The CDR3 is 15 amino acids. The DNA of the CDR3 is TGTGCCAGCAGTGACTCAAGCGGGGGGGCGGGTGAGCAGTTCTTC. It is translated as CASSDSSGGAGEQFF.

This clone was observed a single time. The chain joins TRBV2 to TRBJ1-2; maybe TRBD1 (5 bases). The CDR3 loop spans 15 amino acids. Germline V gene sequence: CDR1 SNHLY, CDR2 FYNNEI. V shed 7 bases and J shed 4 bases, with 19 bases lying between them. The CDR3 nucleotides read TGTGCCAGCACCCTAACGGAGCAGGGCGCCTATGGCTACACCTTC. This encodes CASTLTEQGAYGYTF.

J is TRBJ2-3 and V is TRBV7-9; 8 nucleotides agree with TRBD1. This CDR3 region has 17 residues. Germline trimming cut 0 bases from V and 1 base from J; bases unmatched to any gene: 6. Germline V lookup: CDR1 SEHNR, CDR2 FQNEAQ (reference sequence). CDR3 region: CASSLAPGTGGTDTQYF. CDR3 sequence (DNA): TGTGCCAGCAGCTTAGCCCCCGGGACAGGAGGCACAGATACGCAGTATTTT.

The chain is built from TRBV5-1 and TRBJ2-2; 8 bases align to TRBD1. J lost 4 bases, V lost 3 bases, and 2 bases had no gene match. Germline V gives CDR1 SGHRS, CDR2 YFSETQ. The CDR3 loop spans 14 amino acids. CDR3 protein: CASSSTGVTGELFF. For the CDR3, the DNA is TGCGCCAGCAGCTCGACAGGGGTCACCGGGGAGCTGTTTTTT.

V gene TRBV7-2 combines with J gene TRBJ1-2, with 10 nucleotides matching TRBD1. In germline, CDR1 is SGHTA, CDR2 FQGNSA. This CDR3 has 14 residues. The trim removed 3 bases at V and 3 bases at J, leaving 1 base unmatched. In DNA, the CDR3 is TGTGCCAGCAGCTTGACAGGGGGCGACTATGGCTACACCTTC. Its protein product is CASSLTGGDYGYTF.